Following are 18 T cell receptor beta chains from one sample sequenced in a study of regulatory T cells in long-lasting Graves disease. Libraries of TCR beta came from iRepertoire HTBI primers plus Arm-PCR of CDR3 regions. TCRdb reanalysed the multiplex PCR reads using MiXCR and keeps one entry per CDR3 protein. This table holds fewer than 350,000 distinct CDR3 sequences, over 15% found once. Specified time point: newly diagnosed GD, antithyroid drugs for less than 3 months. The authors made the TCR library using RNA they extracted from PBMCs. The sequencing used peripheral blood mononuclear cells (PBMCs), collected at new diagnosis, from a patient treated with antithyroid drugs. The receptors stem from a female donor with Graves disease.

V gene TRBV9 combines with J gene TRBJ1-6, with TRBD1 identical over 7 bases. Germline V CDR1 and CDR2: SGDLS, YYNGEE. V trimming: 4 bases; J trimming: 5 bases; junction bases outside the gene matches: 3. CDR3 length: 14 residues. The CDR3 protein is CASSMTGNNSPLHF. CDR3 in DNA: TGTGCCAGCAGCATGACAGGGAATAATTCACCCCTCCACTTT.

Ten or more counts support this clonotype. The CDR3 DNA is TGTGCCAGCAGTTATGGGGGAGGCAATTCACCCCTCCACTTT. Amino acids: CASSYGGGNSPLHF. The genes are TRBV12-3 or TRBV12-4 and TRBJ1-6; weak D call: TRBD1 (5 bases). The CDR3 extends over 14 amino acids. V lost 4 bases, J lost 7 bases, and 11 bases lay in between.

This clonotype appeared many times. The gene calls are TRBV3-1 and TRBJ1-2; no definite D call. In germline, CDR1 is LGHDT, CDR2 YNNKEL (reference sequence). V was cut by 4 bases and J by 6 bases, with 9 bases left in between. This CDR3 is 12 amino acids long. The CDR3 coding sequence is TGTGCCAGCAGCCTGAGAAAGAATGGCTACACCTTC. This gives the protein CASSLRKNGYTF. The complete variable domain, with remaining parts taken from reference TRBV3-1 and TRBJ1-2, reads DTAVSQTPKYLVTQMGNDKSIKCEQNLGHDTMYWYKQDSKKFLKIMFSYNNKELIINETVPNRFSPKSPDKAHLNLHINSLELGDSAVYFCASSLRKNGYTFGSGTRLTVV.

The table lists this clonotype with a few counts. This chain links TRBV6-1 with TRBJ2-1, with 8 bases aligning to TRBD2. Germline CDR1 and CDR2: MNHNS and SASEGT. The J segment lost 14 bases and the V segment lost 11 bases, leaving 14 bases of the junction unmatched. This CDR3 region has 12 residues. The CDR3 region is CAATTGAGGKFF. The CDR3 DNA sequence: TGTGCCGCCACCACTGGGGCGGGGGGAAAGTTCTTC.

This clonotype has a single count. The rearrangement uses TRBV7-9 and TRBJ2-1; tentative D call: TRBD2 (5 bases). CDR3 length: 15 amino acids. Per the germline V gene, CDR1 is SEHNR and CDR2 is FQNEAQ (reference sequence). The germline V and J ends were trimmed by 8 bases and 0 bases, with 14 bases remaining between them. In DNA, the CDR3 is TGTGCCAGCCCCTCCCTAGCTGGCTCCTACAATGAGCAGTTCTTC. It encodes CASPSLAGSYNEQFF.

This clonotype was counted ten times or more. The junction departs from the called germline gene at one end, perhaps through a read error. The chain joins TRBV7-7 to TRBJ2-3, with D perhaps matching TRBD1 (6 bases). The CDR3 is 16 amino acids. Looked up from germline, CDR1 is SSHAT and CDR2 is FNYEAQ (reference sequence). CDR3 nucleotides: TGTGCTAGCAGCTTAGGGTTAGACAGGATGACAGATACGCAGTATTTT. Translation gives CASSLGLDRMTDTQYF.

This chain links TRBV27 with TRBJ1-2; 7 bases are shared with TRBD1. Germline-derived CDR1 and CDR2 are MNHEY and SMNVEV (reference sequence). V was pared by 8 bases and J by 10 bases, with 16 bases of the junction left unmatched. The CDR3 has 14 amino acids. The CDR3 DNA is TGTGCCAGCTCACCACTGGACAGGCAGCCCCCCTACACCTTC. It encodes CASSPLDRQPPYTF.

The chain is built from TRBV6-1 and TRBJ2-5; TRBD2 matches at 7 bases. Germline CDR1 reads MNHNS; CDR2 reads SASEGT. CDR3 length: 17 amino acids. Trimming cost V 4 bases and J 3 bases; bases outside gene matches: 14. The CDR3 DNA is TGTGCCAGCAGTGCCATTTCTAGCGGCGTGGGGAAAGAGACCCAGTACTTC. Encoded protein: CASSAISSGVGKETQYF.

This clonotype was picked up many times. The gene calls are TRBV7-6 and TRBJ2-5; TRBD1 matches at 8 bases. Per the germline V gene, CDR1 is SGHVS and CDR2 is FNYEAQ. This CDR3 is 14 amino acids long. The J segment lost 2 bases and the V segment lost 9 bases, leaving 8 bases of the junction unmatched. The CDR3 DNA reads TGTGCCAGTCTAACCGGGACAGGACAAGAGACCCAGTACTTC. Translating gives CASLTGTGQETQYF.

This clonotype has ten or more counts. The J gene is TRBJ2-7, the V gene TRBV5-1, with D possibly being TRBD2 (5 bases). This CDR3 region has 15 residues. V was trimmed by 5 bases and J by 0 bases, leaving 15 bases between them. Looked up from germline, CDR1 is SGHRS and CDR2 is YFSETQ. The CDR3 sequence is CASSPEDFRSYEQYF. The CDR3 coding sequence is TGCGCCAGCAGTCCAGAGGACTTCCGCTCCTACGAGCAGTACTTC.

This clonotype was recorded at least ten times. This sequence joins TRBV29-1 and TRBJ1-4; tentative D call: TRBD1 (6 bases). Per germline, CDR1 SQVTM and CDR2 ANQGSEA. CDR3 length: 14 amino acids. Trimming pared 7 bases from V and 4 bases from J, leaving 16 bases between. The CDR3: CSARTGQDNEKLFF. DNA for the CDR3: TGCAGCGCCCGAACGGGACAAGATAATGAAAAACTGTTTTTT.

This clonotype was recorded many times. The chain joins TRBV28 to TRBJ1-2; weak D call: TRBD1 (5 bases). The CDR3 has 15 amino acids. Deletions cut 8 bases from V and 0 bases from J, with 16 bases between. Per the germline V gene, CDR1 is MDHEN and CDR2 is SYDVKM. CDR3 DNA sequence: TGTGCCAGCGGGCCCCCTGGGGGTTCTAACTATGGCTACACCTTC. Its translation is CASGPPGGSNYGYTF.

J is TRBJ1-3 and V is TRBV7-9; D not certain. V was clipped by 5 bases and J by 4 bases, with 9 bases between them. The CDR3 is made up of 13 amino acids. CDR1 is SEHNR and CDR2 is FQNEAQ in the germline V gene (reference sequence). CDR3 protein: CASSPNWGNTIYF. In DNA, the CDR3 is TGTGCCAGCAGCCCAAATTGGGGAAACACCATATATTTT.

In its sample, this clonotype was seen many times. This chain joins TRBV9 and TRBJ2-7, with a tentative D call TRBD2 (6 bases). Per germline, CDR1 SGDLS and CDR2 YYNGEE. The V gene lost 0 bases and the J gene lost 3 bases, with 10 bases spanning the gap. The CDR3 totals 14 residues. The CDR3 coding sequence is TGTGCCAGCAGCGTAGAGGGACTCAGCTACGAGCAGTACTTC. It specifies CASSVEGLSYEQYF.

This clonotype was seen only a few times. V is TRBV9 and J is TRBJ2-3; 13 nucleotides line up with TRBD2. CDR1 and CDR2 (germline): SGDLS, YYNGEE. V lost 2 bases, J lost 4 bases, and 7 bases stayed unmatched. The CDR3 sequence is 17 residues long. CDR3: CASSVAGTSGMADTQYF. The CDR3 DNA is TGTGCCAGCAGCGTCGCAGGGACTAGCGGGATGGCAGATACGCAGTATTTT.

In its sample, this clonotype was seen many times. The chain recombines TRBV28 with TRBJ2-5; the D gene could be TRBD1 or TRBD2 (5 bases each). The CDR3 is 15 residues long. The germline V gene encodes CDR1 MDHEN and CDR2 SYDVKM. The V and J ends lost 7 bases and 2 bases respectively, with 17 bases between them. In nucleotides, the CDR3 is TGTGCCAGCACCCCCGGTCCGGGGCTACAAGAGACCCAGTACTTC. Translated, it gives CASTPGPGLQETQYF.

The CDR3 is CASSEVQGAILHEQYF. The CDR3 DNA reads TGTGCCAGCAGTGAGGTTCAGGGGGCTATTTTACACGAGCAGTACTTC. This sequence joins TRBV28 and TRBJ2-7; 8 bases agree with TRBD1. There are 16 residues in the CDR3. V was clipped by 5 bases and J by 5 bases; unmatched bases: 14. Germline values: CDR1 MDHEN, CDR2 SYDVKM.

This clonotype was recorded many times. The chain uses TRBV3-1 and TRBJ2-2, with 10 bases that match TRBD2. After removal of 3 bases from V and 2 bases from J, the junction contained 9 bases not matched to a gene. The CDR3 contains 18 residues. Germline V gene sequence: CDR1 LGHDT, CDR2 YNNKEL (reference sequence). Here the CDR3 DNA reads TGTGCCAGCAGCCAGCTAGCGGGAGTGACTGGTAACACCGGGGAGCTGTTTTTT. Its translation is CASSQLAGVTGNTGELFF.